This record concerns one TCR beta chain sequence. This sample stems from a study of T cell repertoires in cytomegalovirus infection. Study in general: Public TCR beta signatures were indicative of both CMV infection and a matching HLA type.

TCRdb re-derived calls from the reads in MiXCR, one entry per CDR3 protein. The sample lists more than 350,000 distinct CDR3 sequences, about 33% occurring once. The receptor was derived from a human donor in good health (CMV status not recorded). Some clones in this sample may be carry-over from other donors' samples. Sequencing was performed on PBMCs.

CDR3 DNA: TGTGCCAGCAGTCTAAGATCGACAGGGCCCTACGAGCAGTACTTC. Its protein product is CASSLRSTGPYEQYF. The chain is built from TRBV14 and TRBJ2-7; 7 nucleotides match TRBD1. Trimming removed 6 bases from V and 2 bases from J; junction bases left unmatched: 10. The V gene's germline CDR1 is SGHDN and CDR2 FVKESK. This CDR3 is 15 amino acids long.